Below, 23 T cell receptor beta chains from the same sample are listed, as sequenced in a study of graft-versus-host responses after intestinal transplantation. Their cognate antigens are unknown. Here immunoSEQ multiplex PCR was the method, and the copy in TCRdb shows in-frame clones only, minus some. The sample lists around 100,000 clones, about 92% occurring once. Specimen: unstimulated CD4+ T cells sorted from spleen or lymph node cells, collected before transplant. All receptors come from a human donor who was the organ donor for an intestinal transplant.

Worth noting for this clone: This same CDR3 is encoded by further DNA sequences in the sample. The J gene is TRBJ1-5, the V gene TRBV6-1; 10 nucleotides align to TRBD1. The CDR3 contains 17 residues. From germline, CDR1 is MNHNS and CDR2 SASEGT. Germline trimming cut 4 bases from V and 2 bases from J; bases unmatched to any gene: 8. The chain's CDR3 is CASSVETGGGGNQPQHF. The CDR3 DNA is TGTGCCAGCAGTGTGGAGACAGGGGGCGGAGGCAATCAGCCCCAGCATTTT.

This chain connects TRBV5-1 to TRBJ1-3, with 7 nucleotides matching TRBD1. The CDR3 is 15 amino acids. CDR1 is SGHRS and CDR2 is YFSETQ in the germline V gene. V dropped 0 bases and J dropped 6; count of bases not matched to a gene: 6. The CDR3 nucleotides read TGCGCCAGCAGCTTGGCCGGGACAGCAGAAAACACCATATATTTT. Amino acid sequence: CASSLAGTAENTIYF.

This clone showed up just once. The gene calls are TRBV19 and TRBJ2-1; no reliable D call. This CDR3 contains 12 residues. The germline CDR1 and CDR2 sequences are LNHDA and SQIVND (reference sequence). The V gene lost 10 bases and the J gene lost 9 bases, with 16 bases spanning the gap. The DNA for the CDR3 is TGTGCCAACCCTAGACCTAGATCTGAGCAGTTCTTC. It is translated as CANPRPRSEQFF.

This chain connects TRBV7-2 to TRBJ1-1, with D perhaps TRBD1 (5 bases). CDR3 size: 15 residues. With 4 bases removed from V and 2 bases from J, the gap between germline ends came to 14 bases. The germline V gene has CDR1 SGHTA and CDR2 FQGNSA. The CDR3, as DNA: TGTGCCAGCAGCTCGACGGGGGGGACCAACACTGAAGCTTTCTTT. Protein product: CASSSTGGTNTEAFF.

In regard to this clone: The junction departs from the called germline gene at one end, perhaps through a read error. This CDR3 is CAWGSGTGPYGQYF. CDR3 in DNA: TGTGCCTGGGGATCCGGGACAGGCCCCTACGGGCAGTACTTC. The chain is built from TRBV30 and TRBJ2-7; TRBD1 agrees at 8 bases. The V gene's germline CDR1 is GTSNPN and CDR2 SVGIG (reference sequence). The CDR3 contains 14 residues.

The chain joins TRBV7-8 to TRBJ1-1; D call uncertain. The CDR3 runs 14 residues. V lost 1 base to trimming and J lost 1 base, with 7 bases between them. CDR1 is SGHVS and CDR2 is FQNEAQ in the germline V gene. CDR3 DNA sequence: TGTGCCAGCAGCTTAGTGGTAGGGAACACTGAAGCTTTCTTT. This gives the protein CASSLVVGNTEAFF. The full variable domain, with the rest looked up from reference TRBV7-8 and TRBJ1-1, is GAGVSQSPRYKVAKRGQDVALRCDPISGHVSLFWYQQALGQGPEFLTYFQNEAQLDKSGLPSDRFFAERPEGSVSTLKIQRTQQEDSAVYLCASSLVVGNTEAFFGQGTRLTVV.

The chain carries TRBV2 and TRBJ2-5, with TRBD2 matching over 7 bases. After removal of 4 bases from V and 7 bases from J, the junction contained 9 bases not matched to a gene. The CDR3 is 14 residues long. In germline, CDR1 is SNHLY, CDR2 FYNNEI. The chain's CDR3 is CASSGGTAGVTQYF. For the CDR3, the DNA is TGTGCCAGCAGTGGAGGGACTGCGGGGGTGACCCAGTACTTC.

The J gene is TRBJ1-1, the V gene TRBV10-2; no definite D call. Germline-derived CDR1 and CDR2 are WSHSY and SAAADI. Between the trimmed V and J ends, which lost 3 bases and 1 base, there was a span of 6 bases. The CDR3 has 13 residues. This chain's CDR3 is CASSEIANTEAFF. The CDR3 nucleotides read TGCGCCAGCAGTGAAATAGCGAACACTGAAGCTTTCTTT.

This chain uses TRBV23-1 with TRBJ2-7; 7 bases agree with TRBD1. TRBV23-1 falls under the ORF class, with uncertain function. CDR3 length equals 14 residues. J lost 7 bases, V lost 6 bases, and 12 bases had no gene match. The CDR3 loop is CASRSTGPLGEQYF. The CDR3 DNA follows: TGCGCCAGCAGGTCGACAGGGCCTTTGGGGGAGCAGTACTTC.

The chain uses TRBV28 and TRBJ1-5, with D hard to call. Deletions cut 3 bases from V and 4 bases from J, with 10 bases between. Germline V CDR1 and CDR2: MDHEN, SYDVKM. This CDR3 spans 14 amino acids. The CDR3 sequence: CASSFLVLNQPQHF. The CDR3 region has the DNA TGTGCCAGCAGTTTCCTGGTCCTTAATCAGCCCCAGCATTTT.

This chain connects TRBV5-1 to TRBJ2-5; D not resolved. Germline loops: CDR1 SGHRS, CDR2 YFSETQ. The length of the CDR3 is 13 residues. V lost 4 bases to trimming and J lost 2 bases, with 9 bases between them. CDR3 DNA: TGCGCCAGCAGCACAAAACTTCAAGAGACCCAGTACTTC. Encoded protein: CASSTKLQETQYF.

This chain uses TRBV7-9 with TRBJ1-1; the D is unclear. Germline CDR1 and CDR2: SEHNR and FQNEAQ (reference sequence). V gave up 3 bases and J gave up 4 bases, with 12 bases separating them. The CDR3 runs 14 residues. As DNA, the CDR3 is TGTGCCAGCAGCTTGACGGCGTTGGGCACTGAAGCTTTCTTT. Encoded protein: CASSLTALGTEAFF.

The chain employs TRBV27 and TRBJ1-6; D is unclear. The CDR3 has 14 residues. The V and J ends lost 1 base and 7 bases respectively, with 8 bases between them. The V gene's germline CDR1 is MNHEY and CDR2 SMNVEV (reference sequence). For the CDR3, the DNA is TGTGCCAGCAGTTTATTGGGCAGGAATTCACCCCTCCACTTT. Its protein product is CASSLLGRNSPLHF.

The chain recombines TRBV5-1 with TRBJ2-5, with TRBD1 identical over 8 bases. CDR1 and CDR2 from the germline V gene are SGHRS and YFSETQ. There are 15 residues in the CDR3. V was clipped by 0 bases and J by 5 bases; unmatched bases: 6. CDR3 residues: CASSLVLQGEETQYF. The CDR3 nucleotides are TGCGCCAGCAGCTTGGTCCTACAGGGGGAGGAGACCCAGTACTTC.

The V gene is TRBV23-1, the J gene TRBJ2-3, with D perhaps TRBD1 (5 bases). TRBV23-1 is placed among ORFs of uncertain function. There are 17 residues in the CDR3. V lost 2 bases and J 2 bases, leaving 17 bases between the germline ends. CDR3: CASSQPSRQTATDTQYF. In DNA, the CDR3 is TGCGCCAGCAGTCAACCGTCAAGGCAGACAGCCACAGATACGCAGTATTTT.

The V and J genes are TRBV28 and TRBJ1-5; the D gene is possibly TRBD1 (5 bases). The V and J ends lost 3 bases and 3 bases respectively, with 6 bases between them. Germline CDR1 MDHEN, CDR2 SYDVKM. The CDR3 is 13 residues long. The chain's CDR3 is CASSLDNNQPQHF. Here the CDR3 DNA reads TGTGCCAGCAGTTTGGACAACAATCAGCCCCAGCATTTT. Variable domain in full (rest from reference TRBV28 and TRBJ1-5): DVKVTQSSRYLVKRTGEKVFLECVQDMDHENMFWYRQDPGLGLRLIYFSYDVKMKEKGDIPEGYSVSREKKERFSLILESASTNQTSMYLCASSLDNNQPQHFGDGTRLSIL.

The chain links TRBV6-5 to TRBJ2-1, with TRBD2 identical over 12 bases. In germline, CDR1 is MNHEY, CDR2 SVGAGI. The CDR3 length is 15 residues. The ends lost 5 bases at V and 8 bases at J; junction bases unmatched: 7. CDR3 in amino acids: CASSALAGGGHEQFF. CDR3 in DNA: TGTGCCAGCAGTGCGCTAGCGGGAGGGGGGCATGAGCAGTTCTTC.

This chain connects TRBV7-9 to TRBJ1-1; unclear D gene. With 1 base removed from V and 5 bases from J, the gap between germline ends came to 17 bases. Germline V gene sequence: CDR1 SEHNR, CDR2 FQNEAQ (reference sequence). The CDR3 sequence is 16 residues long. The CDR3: CASSLGITPSKTEAFF. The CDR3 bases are TGTGCCAGCAGCTTAGGGATCACACCCTCGAAGACTGAAGCTTTCTTT. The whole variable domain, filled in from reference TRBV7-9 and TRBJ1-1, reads DTGVSQNPRHKITKRGQNVTFRCDPISEHNRLYWYRQTLGQGPEFLTYFQNEAQLEKSRLLSDRFSAERPKGSFSTLEIQRTEQGDSAMYLCASSLGITPSKTEAFFGQGTRLTVV.

The CDR3 loop reads CASSLGRDIQETQYF. The DNA for the CDR3 is TGTGCCAGCAGCTTAGGGCGGGACATCCAAGAGACCCAGTACTTC. V usage is TRBV7-2 and J usage is TRBJ2-5, with D possibly being TRBD1 or TRBD2 (6 bases each). Deletions cut 1 base from V and 1 base from J, with 10 bases between. This CDR3 spans 15 amino acids. In germline, CDR1 is SGHTA, CDR2 FQGNSA.

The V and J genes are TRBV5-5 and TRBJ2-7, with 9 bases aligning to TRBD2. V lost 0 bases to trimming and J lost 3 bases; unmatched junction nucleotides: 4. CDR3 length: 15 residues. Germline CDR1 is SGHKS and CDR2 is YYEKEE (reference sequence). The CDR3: CASSLDGTSIYEQYF. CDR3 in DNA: TGTGCCAGCAGCTTGGACGGGACTAGCATCTACGAGCAGTACTTC.

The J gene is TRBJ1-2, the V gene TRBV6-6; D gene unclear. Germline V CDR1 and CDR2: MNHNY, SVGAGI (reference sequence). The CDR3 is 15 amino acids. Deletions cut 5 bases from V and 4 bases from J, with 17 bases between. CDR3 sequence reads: CASSKRTQGAYGYTF. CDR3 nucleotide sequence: TGTGCCAGCAGTAAACGGACCCAAGGCGCCTATGGCTACACCTTC.

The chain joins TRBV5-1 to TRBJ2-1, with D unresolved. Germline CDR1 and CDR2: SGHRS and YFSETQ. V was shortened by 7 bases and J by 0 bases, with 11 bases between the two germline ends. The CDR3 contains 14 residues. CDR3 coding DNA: TGCGCCAGCGCGGACCATACCTCCTACAATGAGCAGTTCTTC. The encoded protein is CASADHTSYNEQFF.

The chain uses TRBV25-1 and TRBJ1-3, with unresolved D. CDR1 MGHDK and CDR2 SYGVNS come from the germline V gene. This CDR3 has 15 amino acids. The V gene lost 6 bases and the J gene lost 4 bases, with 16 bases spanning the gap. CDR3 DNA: TGTGCCAGCAGCCCAAGGATAGGGTGGGGAAACACCATATATTTT. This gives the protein CASSPRIGWGNTIYF.